The entry that follows covers one TCR beta chain sequence. Its antigen is not identified. This record belongs to a study of CD8+ T cells in alopecia areata. Overall study: In an open-label trial, patients got 5 to 10 mg tofacitinib twice daily. General observations from the study: Normal scalp had lower clonality than lesional scalp, with alopecia totalis/universalis lesions showing this most strongly.

The CDR3 extends over 15 amino acids. CDR1 is SEHNR, CDR2 FQNEAQ, per germline (reference sequence). Deletions cut 3 bases from V and 1 base from J, with 12 bases between. RNA was isolated and reverse transcribed to cDNA, the sequencing template. The protocol was immunoSEQ multiplex PCR, while the TCRdb copy is restricted to in-frame clones and leaves out a portion. The sample has about 180,000 clones; over 50% are singletons. Sampling of alopecia areata patients yielded lesional scalp punch biopsies as well as peripheral blood. The authors sorted CD4+ and CD8+ T cells from PBMCs. The sequence was obtained from a human donor with alopecia areata. The rearrangement uses TRBV7-9 and TRBJ1-1; D not certain. Here the sequenced sample was CD4+ T cells sorted from blood, taken at week 0. CDR3 nucleotide sequence: TGTGCCAGCAGCTTTTTTGAATATCCGAACACTGAAGCTTTCTTT. Residues: CASSFFEYPNTEAFF.